This passage covers 29 T cell receptor beta chains from one sample sequenced in a study of blood T cell repertoires in COVID-19. TCRdb's copy holds only in-frame clones and misses some; the assay was immunoSEQ multiplex PCR. The repertoire holds tens of thousands of clones, around 80% seen once, with 35% to 40% in the top ten. The sample taken for sequencing was peripheral blood. These receptor sequences come from an elderly man with active or convalescent COVID-19.

V gene TRBV7-2 combines with J gene TRBJ1-5; 9 positions agree with TRBD1. In germline, CDR1 is SGHTA, CDR2 FQGNSA. This CDR3 has 15 residues. Unmatched junction bases numbered 7, after V lost 5 bases and J lost 5 bases. CDR3 coding DNA: TGTGCCAGCAGCACCAGACAGGGGGGCGATCAGCCCCAGCATTTT. Protein sequence: CASSTRQGGDQPQHF. The variable domain in full, with the rest retrieved from reference TRBV7-2 and TRBJ1-5, is GAGVSQSPSNKVTEKGKDVELRCDPISGHTALYWYRQSLGQGLEFLIYFQGNSAPDKSGLPSDRFSAERTGGSVSTLTIQRTQQEDSAVYLCASSTRQGGDQPQHFGDGTRLSIL.

The rearrangement joins TRBV29-1 to TRBJ2-7, with TRBD1 identical over 8 bases. From germline, CDR1 is SQVTM and CDR2 ANQGSEA. This CDR3 has 14 residues. Losses at the gene ends were 2 bases for V and 5 bases for J; bases not matched to a gene: 8. The CDR3 sequence is CSVERGTGSNEQYF. Written as DNA, the CDR3 is TGCAGCGTTGAACGCGGGACAGGATCCAACGAGCAGTACTTC.

This chain connects TRBV3-1 (or the pseudogene TRBV3-2) to TRBJ1-1; 7 bases are a match to TRBD1. V dropped 1 base and J dropped 5; count of bases not matched to a gene: 4. The germline CDR1 and CDR2 sequences are LGHDT and YNNKEL (reference sequence). The CDR3 contains 14 residues. The CDR3 region is CASSQVNRGTEAFF. The CDR3, as DNA: TGTGCCAGCAGCCAAGTTAACAGGGGAACTGAAGCTTTCTTT.

This rearrangement joins TRBV5-6 to TRBJ1-2; 9 bases align to TRBD1. Germline V gene sequence: CDR1 SGHDT, CDR2 YYEEEE. CDR3 length equals 14 residues. J gave up 3 bases and V 4 bases, and 4 bases lay outside the gene matches. The CDR3 DNA sequence: TGTGCCAGCAGCCGACAGGGGGTTGACTATGGCTACACCTTC. Its translation: CASSRQGVDYGYTF.

The chain recombines TRBV6-2 or TRBV6-3 with TRBJ1-4; 9 bases agree with TRBD1. Unmatched junction bases numbered 5, after V lost 1 base and J lost 5 bases. The CDR3 runs to 16 residues. Germline V lookup: CDR1 MNHEY, CDR2 SVGEGT. CDR3 sequence: CASSYWDRAKNEKLFF. CDR3 coding DNA: TGTGCCAGCAGTTACTGGGACAGGGCGAAAAATGAAAAACTGTTTTTT.

This chain uses TRBV18 with TRBJ2-7; 13 positions agree with TRBD2. There are 16 residues in the CDR3. V shed 0 bases, J shed 7 bases, and the junction held 6 bases outside the gene matches. In germline, CDR1 is KGHSH, CDR2 LQKENI. CDR3 loop: CASSPPTSGGAWEQYF. CDR3 sequence (DNA): TGTGCCAGCTCACCACCCACTAGCGGGGGGGCCTGGGAGCAGTACTTC.

The chain joins TRBV30 to TRBJ1-6, with a possible D match to TRBD1 (6 bases). CDR1 and CDR2 from the germline V gene are GTSNPN and SVGIG (reference sequence). The CDR3 extends over 12 amino acids. The V end lost 4 bases, the J end lost 8 bases, and 9 bases lay between the germline ends. CDR3 in DNA: TGTGCCTGGAACACAGGGTATTCACCCCTCCACTTT. Translating gives CAWNTGYSPLHF. Complete variable domain (other parts from reference TRBV30 and TRBJ1-6): SQTIHQWPATLVQPVGSPLSLECTVEGTSNPNLYWYRQAAGRGLQLLFYSVGIGQISSEVPQNLSASRPQDRQFILSSKKLLLSDSGFYLCAWNTGYSPLHFGNGTRLTVT.

This clone has a count of ten or more. The rearrangement joins TRBV9 to TRBJ2-7; D is perhaps TRBD1 (6 bases). This CDR3 is built from 15 residues. Germline V CDR1 and CDR2: SGDLS, YYNGEE. V lost 4 bases to trimming and J lost 0 bases, with 14 bases between them. The CDR3 DNA reads TGTGCCAGCAGCCCCGGACAGCTCTCCTCCTACGAGCAGTACTTC. Translating it yields CASSPGQLSSYEQYF. The complete variable domain, with remaining parts taken from reference TRBV9 and TRBJ2-7, reads DSGVTQTPKHLITATGQRVTLRCSPRSGDLSVYWYQQSLDQGLQFLIQYYNGEERAKGNILERFSAQQFPDLHSELNLSSLELGDSALYFCASSPGQLSSYEQYFGPGTRLTVT.

The gene calls are TRBV5-1 and TRBJ1-1; D is undetermined. Germline V CDR1 and CDR2: SGHRS, YFSETQ. V was shortened by 2 bases and J by 3 bases, with 14 bases between the two germline ends. This CDR3 comprises 15 residues. CDR3 coding DNA: TGCGCCAGCAGCTTTGTTCCAGGCCAAGACACTGAAGCTTTCTTT. This gives the protein CASSFVPGQDTEAFF.

The genes are TRBV19 and TRBJ2-7; D ambiguous. V shed 5 bases and J shed 0 bases, with 8 bases lying between them. Germline V gene sequence: CDR1 LNHDA, CDR2 SQIVND (reference sequence). The CDR3 length is 13 residues. This CDR3 reads CASSVQISYEQYF. DNA of the CDR3: TGTGCCAGTAGTGTACAGATCTCCTACGAGCAGTACTTC.

The chain uses TRBV11-2 and TRBJ2-1; TRBD2 agrees at 13 bases. Trimming at V came to 5 bases and at J to 9 bases, leaving 7 bases not matched to a gene. CDR3 size: 15 residues. Germline assignment: CDR1 SGHAT and CDR2 FQNNGV. CDR3 in amino acids: CASSPRTSGSTEQFF. The CDR3, as DNA: TGTGCCAGCAGCCCCCGGACTAGCGGGAGCACTGAGCAGTTCTTC.

This clone was seen a single time. The chain joins TRBV18 to TRBJ1-1, with a possible D match to TRBD1 (6 bases). Trimming took 3 bases from V and 1 from J, leaving 6 bases between them. From germline, CDR1 is KGHSH and CDR2 LQKENI. The CDR3 length is 13 residues. This chain's CDR3 is CASSPGQNTEAFF. The CDR3 DNA is TGTGCCAGCTCACCGGGACAGAACACTGAAGCTTTCTTT.

A few counts support this clone. This chain joins TRBV10-2 and TRBJ2-7; the D gene is possibly TRBD2 (7 bases). V lost 0 bases to trimming and J lost 0 bases, with 15 bases between them. CDR1 is WSHSY and CDR2 is SAAADI in the germline V gene. The CDR3 is 17 amino acids. CDR3 amino acids: CASSESTGGNYSYEQYF. Here the CDR3 DNA reads TGCGCCAGCAGTGAGTCGACGGGGGGCAACTACTCCTACGAGCAGTACTTC.

This clone was found a few times. V gene TRBV7-3 combines with J gene TRBJ2-3; 8 nucleotides agree with TRBD1. CDR1 is SGHTA, CDR2 FQGTGA, per germline. V was pared by 8 bases and J by 5 bases, with 6 bases of the junction left unmatched. The CDR3 runs 13 residues. The CDR3 region is CASGQGVQDTQYF. CDR3 DNA sequence: TGTGCCAGCGGACAGGGAGTACAAGATACGCAGTATTTT. The whole variable domain, filled in from reference TRBV7-3 and TRBJ2-3, reads GAGVSQTPSNKVTEKGKYVELRCDPISGHTALYWYRQSLGQGPEFLIYFQGTGAADDSGLPNDRFFAVRPEGSVSTLKIQRTERGDSAVYLCASGQGVQDTQYFGPGTRLTVL.

Only one count was recorded for this clone. This chain connects TRBV6-5 to TRBJ1-3, with a tentative D call TRBD1 (6 bases). The CDR3 covers 15 residues. V was shortened by 4 bases and J by 1 base, with 11 bases between the two germline ends. Germline V gene lookup returns CDR1 MNHEY and CDR2 SVGAGI. The CDR3 here is CASSLNRDSGNTIYF. In DNA form, the CDR3 reads TGTGCCAGCAGTTTAAACAGGGATTCTGGAAACACCATATATTTT.

V is TRBV9 and J is TRBJ2-4; tentatively, D is TRBD2 (6 bases). The CDR3 runs 16 residues. Trimming stripped 3 bases from V and 0 bases from J, with 13 bases between. Germline V gives CDR1 SGDLS, CDR2 YYNGEE. DNA for the CDR3: TGTGCCAGCAGCGAACGAGCGGGTCTAGCCAAAAACATTCAGTACTTC. Protein sequence: CASSERAGLAKNIQYF.

The chain couples TRBV4-1 to TRBJ2-5, with TRBD1 as a possible D gene (5 bases). This CDR3 region has 14 residues. The V gene lost 1 base and the J gene lost 4 bases, with 10 bases spanning the gap. From germline, CDR1 is MGHRA and CDR2 YSYEKL. CDR3 nucleotides: TGCGCCAGCAGCCAAGTGGGTCAGGGAGAGACCCAGTACTTC. Its translation is CASSQVGQGETQYF.

The chain employs TRBV5-8 and TRBJ2-1, with a tentative D call TRBD2 (6 bases). Trimming left V 2 bases short and J 6 bases short, with 21 bases between. This CDR3 contains 17 residues. Germline CDR1 and CDR2: SGHTS and YDEGEE. The CDR3, as DNA: TGTGCCAGCAGCTTTATTGGGGGGTGGTCTACGGGCAATGAGCAGTTCTTC. Encoded protein: CASSFIGGWSTGNEQFF.

The chain carries TRBV10-3 and TRBJ1-3, with D hard to call. CDR3 length: 15 residues. Germline loops: CDR1 ENHRY, CDR2 SYGVKD. The V end was cut by 3 bases, the J end by 0 bases, with 9 bases between. This CDR3 reads CAISDSVGSGNTIYF. The CDR3 DNA follows: TGTGCCATCAGTGATAGCGTCGGCTCTGGAAACACCATATATTTT.

The CDR3 reads CASSVARQDYGYTF. The CDR3 DNA sequence: TGTGCCAGCAGCGTAGCAAGACAGGACTATGGCTACACCTTC. The chain uses TRBV9 and TRBJ1-2; maybe TRBD1 (6 bases). The CDR3 has 14 amino acids. Germline V gives CDR1 SGDLS, CDR2 YYNGEE. V gave up 0 bases and J gave up 3 bases, with 9 bases separating them.

The chain recombines TRBV11-3 with TRBJ2-4, with TRBD2 as a possible D gene (7 bases). This CDR3 has 16 amino acids. Trimming removed 1 base from V and 5 bases from J, with 15 bases in between. From germline, CDR1 is SGHNT and CDR2 YENEEA. The CDR3 DNA sequence: TGTGCCAGCAGCTTAGGGCGGGGGCCTGGGGAAAACATTCAGTACTTC. The encoded protein is CASSLGRGPGENIQYF.

V and J are TRBV2 and TRBJ2-6; 7 bases align to TRBD1. Trimming at V came to 7 bases and at J to 2 bases, leaving 5 bases not matched to a gene. CDR1 SNHLY and CDR2 FYNNEI come from the germline V gene. The CDR3 has 15 residues. The CDR3 DNA reads as TGTGCCAGCATTTTAGGGGGCGCTGGGGCCAACGTCCTGACTTTC. Encoded protein: CASILGGAGANVLTF.

This rearrangement joins TRBV5-6 to TRBJ2-4; 9 bases match TRBD1. Losses at the gene ends were 5 bases for V and 6 bases for J; bases not matched to a gene: 9. Germline-derived CDR1 and CDR2 are SGHDT and YYEEEE. The CDR3 totals 15 residues. In nucleotides, the CDR3 is TGTGCCAGCAGGGCGCCGGGACAGGGCGTAAACATTCAGTACTTC. Amino acid sequence: CASRAPGQGVNIQYF.

The CDR3 reads CSVCKLTGTGKNEQFF. CDR3 bases: TGCAGCGTTTGCAAACTCACCGGGACAGGAAAGAATGAGCAGTTCTTC. The rearrangement links TRBV29-1 to TRBJ2-1; TRBD1 matches at 8 bases. With 5 bases clipped from V and 7 bases from J, the junction kept 16 bases outside the gene matches. Germline V lookup: CDR1 SQVTM, CDR2 ANQGSEA. The CDR3 loop spans 16 amino acids.

This clone was recorded a few times. This chain joins TRBV4-1 and TRBJ1-1, with TRBD1 identical over 11 bases. The ends lost 6 bases at V and 4 bases at J; junction bases unmatched: 10. This CDR3 comprises 16 residues. Looked up from germline, CDR1 is MGHRA and CDR2 is YSYEKL. The chain's CDR3 is CASRGQGGSLGTEAFF. CDR3 coding DNA: TGCGCCAGCAGGGGACAGGGGGGAAGTTTGGGCACTGAAGCTTTCTTT.

The V call is TRBV5-5, the J call TRBJ1-3; 7 bases agree with TRBD1. With V trimmed by 4 bases and J by 5 bases, 6 bases remained unmatched. The CDR3 runs to 14 residues. Germline V gene lookup returns CDR1 SGHKS and CDR2 YYEKEE (reference sequence). The CDR3 here is CASSTGTDRNTIYF. The CDR3 DNA reads TGTGCCAGCAGCACTGGGACAGACCGAAACACCATATATTTT.

The chain employs TRBV12-3 or TRBV12-4 and TRBJ1-6; the match to TRBD1 covers 9 bases. CDR3 length equals 13 residues. The ends lost 9 bases at V and 10 bases at J; junction bases unmatched: 7. CDR3 residues: CARLTGGDSPLHF. Written as DNA, the CDR3 is TGTGCCAGACTCACAGGGGGCGACTCACCCCTCCACTTT.

The chain carries TRBV30 and TRBJ2-3, with TRBD2 matching over 10 bases. From germline, CDR1 is GTSNPN and CDR2 SVGIG (reference sequence). The CDR3 has 16 amino acids. The junction had 7 bases not matched to a gene; V was cut back by 0 bases and J by 4 bases. CDR3 sequence reads: CAWSVGGTSEADTQYF. Written as DNA, the CDR3 is TGTGCCTGGAGTGTAGGGGGGACTAGCGAGGCAGATACGCAGTATTTT.

This clone was seen once. The chain combines TRBV7-3 with TRBJ2-1, with 11 nucleotides matching TRBD2. CDR3 length: 14 residues. CDR1 is SGHTA, CDR2 FQGTGA, per germline. Trimming at V came to 5 bases and at J to 6 bases, leaving 3 bases not matched to a gene. CDR3 region: CASSPSGGINEQFF. CDR3 sequence (DNA): TGTGCCAGCAGCCCTAGCGGGGGGATCAATGAGCAGTTCTTC.